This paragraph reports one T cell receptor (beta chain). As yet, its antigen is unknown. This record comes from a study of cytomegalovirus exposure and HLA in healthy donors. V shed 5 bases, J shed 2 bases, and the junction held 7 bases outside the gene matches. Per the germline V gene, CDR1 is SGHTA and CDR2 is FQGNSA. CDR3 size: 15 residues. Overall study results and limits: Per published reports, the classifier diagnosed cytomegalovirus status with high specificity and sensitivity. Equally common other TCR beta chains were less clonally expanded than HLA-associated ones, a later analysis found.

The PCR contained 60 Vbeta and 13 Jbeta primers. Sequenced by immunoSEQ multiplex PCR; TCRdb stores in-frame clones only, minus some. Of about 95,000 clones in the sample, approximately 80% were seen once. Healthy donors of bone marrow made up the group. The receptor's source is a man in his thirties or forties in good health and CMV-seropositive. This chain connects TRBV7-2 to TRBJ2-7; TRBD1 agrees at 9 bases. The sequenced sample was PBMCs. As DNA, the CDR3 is TGTGCCAGCAGCCTGGGACAGGGAACAACCTACGAGCAGTACTTC. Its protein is CASSLGQGTTYEQYF.